The next 7 T cell receptor beta chains were all read from a single sample in a study of cytomegalovirus exposure and HLA in healthy donors (dated by TCRdb to 2016 to 2017). The library was obtained by the immunoSEQ multiplex PCR assay. For the multiplex PCR, a mixture combining 60 forward primers for TCR Vbeta segments and 13 reverse primers for TCR Jbeta segments was used. The immuneACCESS repertoire file appears here via TCRdb, limited to in-frame rearrangements. These files lack a portion of the clones; in checked studies, under half of the deficit traces to unresolved V genes, and the cause of the others is not known. The sample table lists about 300,000 clones, 70% to 90% of them with a count of one. Roughly 4% of the sample belongs to the ten largest clones. Sequenced input: PBMCs. These receptors all stem from a man aged 35 to 55 in good health and CMV-seropositive.

The gene calls are TRBV28 and TRBJ1-5; tentative D call: TRBD1 (5 bases). The CDR3 covers 15 residues. Trimming removed 7 bases from V and 3 bases from J, with 16 bases in between. CDR1 MDHEN and CDR2 SYDVKM come from the germline V gene. The CDR3 nucleotides are TGTGCCAGCACCCCTGGCACAGGAATCAATCAGCCCCAGCATTTT. This encodes CASTPGTGINQPQHF.

This chain joins TRBV7-9 and TRBJ2-7; the match to TRBD2 covers 13 bases. The V segment lost 7 bases and the J segment 5 bases; nucleotides outside the gene matches: 2. Germline V gene sequence: CDR1 SEHNR, CDR2 FQNEAQ (reference sequence). CDR3 size: 13 residues. The DNA of the CDR3 is TGTGCCAGCAAGGGACTAGCGGGAAACGAGCAGTACTTC. It translates to CASKGLAGNEQYF.

The chain is built from TRBV2 and TRBJ1-5; D is uncertain. V was shortened by 3 bases and J by 4 bases, with 7 bases between the two germline ends. Germline CDR1 SNHLY, CDR2 FYNNEI. The length of the CDR3 is 13 residues. CDR3 nucleotide sequence: TGTGCCAGCAGTGAGAACAGAAATCAGCCCCAGCATTTT. Translating gives CASSENRNQPQHF.

The chain uses TRBV7-2 and TRBJ2-3, with D perhaps TRBD1 (5 bases). Germline CDR1 SGHTA, CDR2 FQGNSA. The V end lost 0 bases, the J end lost 6 bases, and 7 bases lay between the germline ends. This CDR3 contains 13 residues. DNA for the CDR3: TGTGCCAGCAGCTTAGCCCAGGGCGATACGCAGTATTTT. Translation: CASSLAQGDTQYF. The entire variable domain, with the rest obtained from reference TRBV7-2 and TRBJ2-3, is as follows: GAGVSQSPSNKVTEKGKDVELRCDPISGHTALYWYRQSLGQGLEFLIYFQGNSAPDKSGLPSDRFSAERTGGSVSTLTIQRTQQEDSAVYLCASSLAQGDTQYFGPGTRLTVL.

This chain links TRBV28 with TRBJ1-1, with unresolved D. V was pared by 3 bases and J by 6 bases, with 11 bases between. Per the germline V gene, CDR1 is MDHEN and CDR2 is SYDVKM. CDR3 length: 13 amino acids. CDR3 residues: CASSLSGLAEAFF. Here the CDR3 DNA reads TGTGCCAGCAGTTTGTCGGGATTGGCTGAAGCTTTCTTT.

This clone has only one observation. The rearrangement links TRBV9 to TRBJ1-2; TRBD1 matches at 8 bases. The CDR3 extends over 15 amino acids. From germline, CDR1 is SGDLS and CDR2 YYNGEE. V gave up 3 bases and J gave up 4 bases; unmatched junction bases: 8. CDR3 DNA sequence: TGTGCCAGCAGCGGCCGGGACAGGAATTCCTATGGCTACACCTTC. It yields the protein CASSGRDRNSYGYTF.

Points on this clone: The junction and the germline gene differ at one end; a read error may be behind it. The V call is TRBV7-9, the J call TRBJ2-7; 12 bases agree with TRBD2. Germline assignment: CDR1 SEHNR and CDR2 FQNEAQ (reference sequence). The CDR3 has 15 residues. In nucleotides, the CDR3 is TGTTCCAGCAGCACAAGGACTAGCGGGATGGGCGAGCAGTACTTC. Its protein is CSSSTRTSGMGEQYF. The entire variable domain, with the rest obtained from reference TRBV7-9 and TRBJ2-7, is as follows: DTGVSQNPRHKITKRGQNVTFRCDPISEHNRLYWYRQTLGQGPEFLTYFQNEAQLEKSRLLSDRFSAERPKGSFSTLEIQRTEQGDSAMYLCSSSTRTSGMGEQYFGPGTRLTVT.